Presented here are 10 T cell receptor beta chains from one specimen sequenced in a study of blood T cell repertoires in COVID-19. Here immunoSEQ multiplex PCR was the method, and the copy in TCRdb shows in-frame clones only, minus some. The sample records about 73,000 clones, roughly nine tenths being singletons. Sequencing used peripheral blood. Receptor source: a man older than 75 with acute or convalescent COVID-19.

J is TRBJ1-6 and V is TRBV5-4; D not certain. The CDR3 is made up of 15 amino acids. The germline V and J ends were trimmed by 1 base and 7 bases, with 12 bases remaining between them. The germline V gene has CDR1 SGHNT and CDR2 YYREEE (reference sequence). The CDR3 protein is CASSLNAGVNSPLHF. CDR3 DNA sequence: TGTGCCAGCAGCTTGAACGCAGGTGTAAATTCACCCCTCCACTTT.

This rearrangement joins TRBV12-3 or TRBV12-4 to TRBJ1-2; D may be TRBD1 (6 bases). The CDR3 totals 13 residues. The V gene lost 7 bases and the J gene lost 3 bases, with 12 bases spanning the gap. In DNA form, the CDR3 reads TGTGCCAGCAAACGCGCAGGGGACTATGGCTACACCTTC. It translates to CASKRAGDYGYTF.

The CDR3 DNA follows: TGTGCCAGCAGTTTTGGAAGCGGGAGAGGTTATGAGCAGTTCTTC. This sequence encodes CASSFGSGRGYEQFF. This chain connects TRBV27 to TRBJ2-1, with 8 positions matching TRBD2. The CDR3 extends over 15 amino acids. CDR1 and CDR2 from the germline V gene are MNHEY and SMNVEV (reference sequence). V lost 3 bases to trimming and J lost 8 bases; unmatched junction nucleotides: 9.

This sequence joins TRBV7-9 and TRBJ2-1; weak D call: TRBD2 (6 bases). With 4 bases removed from V and 4 bases from J, the gap between germline ends came to 11 bases. Per the germline V gene, CDR1 is SEHNR and CDR2 is FQNEAQ (reference sequence). The CDR3 has 14 amino acids. This chain's CDR3 is CASSSSTSYNEQFF. The DNA for the CDR3 is TGTGCCAGCAGCTCATCGACTAGTTACAATGAGCAGTTCTTC.

The CDR3 coding sequence is TGTGCCAGTAGTTCCTCGGGACAGCTATATGGCTACACCTTC. Translated, it gives CASSSSGQLYGYTF. The J gene is TRBJ1-2, the V gene TRBV19; 7 bases map to TRBD1. Germline CDR1 and CDR2: LNHDA and SQIVND (reference sequence). The CDR3 extends over 14 amino acids. Trimming took 5 bases from V and 5 from J; bases not matched to a gene: 8.

This sequence joins TRBV5-1 and TRBJ2-3; 8 nucleotides line up with TRBD2. Trimming removed 1 base from V and 4 bases from J; junction bases left unmatched: 5. CDR3 length: 15 residues. Per the germline V gene, CDR1 is SGHRS and CDR2 is YFSETQ. The CDR3 loop reads CASSLMAGGADTQYF. In nucleotides, the CDR3 is TGCGCCAGCAGCTTGATGGCGGGGGGCGCAGATACGCAGTATTTT. The variable domain in full, with the rest retrieved from reference TRBV5-1 and TRBJ2-3, is KAGVTQTPRYLIKTRGQQVTLSCSPISGHRSVSWYQQTPGQGLQFLFEYFSETQRNKGNFPGRFSGRQFSNSRSEMNVSTLELGDSALYLCASSLMAGGADTQYFGPGTRLTVL.

V and J are TRBV30 and TRBJ1-5, with D perhaps matching TRBD1 (6 bases). Per the germline V gene, CDR1 is GTSNPN and CDR2 is SVGIG (reference sequence). CDR3 size: 13 residues. V was clipped by 0 bases and J by 6 bases, with 9 bases between them. The CDR3 sequence is CAWSVQDSQPQHF. Here the CDR3 DNA reads TGTGCCTGGAGTGTACAGGACAGTCAGCCCCAGCATTTT. The full variable domain, in which reference TRBV30 and TRBJ1-5 provide the parts outside the CDR3, is SQTIHQWPATLVQPVGSPLSLECTVEGTSNPNLYWYRQAAGRGLQLLFYSVGIGQISSEVPQNLSASRPQDRQFILSSKKLLLSDSGFYLCAWSVQDSQPQHFGDGTRLSIL.

The J gene is TRBJ1-2, the V gene TRBV2; D gene unclear. The CDR3 totals 14 residues. V lost 5 bases to trimming and J lost 4 bases, with 14 bases between them. Germline V lookup: CDR1 SNHLY, CDR2 FYNNEI. The CDR3 reads CASSSEGSFYGYTF. DNA of the CDR3: TGTGCCAGCAGTTCGGAGGGAAGTTTCTATGGCTACACCTTC.

V usage is TRBV4-1 and J usage is TRBJ1-4; D is perhaps TRBD1 (6 bases). Germline values: CDR1 MGHRA, CDR2 YSYEKL. The length of the CDR3 is 15 residues. V lost 1 base and J lost 5, with 11 bases in between. The CDR3 DNA reads as TGCGCCAGCAGCCAAGCCGGGACACTGAATGAAAAACTGTTTTTT. It is translated as CASSQAGTLNEKLFF.

This chain joins TRBV7-9 and TRBJ1-1, with a possible D match to TRBD1 (5 bases). CDR1 SEHNR and CDR2 FQNEAQ come from the germline V gene (reference sequence). V dropped 5 bases and J dropped 1 base, with 17 bases sitting between them. CDR3 length: 16 amino acids. CDR3 in DNA: TGTGCCAGCAGCCCCCGAGCGGGAGGGACGAACACTGAAGCTTTCTTT. Residues: CASSPRAGGTNTEAFF.